Below are 27 T cell receptor beta chains sequenced from a single sample in a study of OX40 agonist ivuxolimab in advanced cancers. Libraries were prepared by immunoSEQ multiplex PCR; TCRdb keeps only in-frame clonotypes and omits some of them. The sample includes some 35,000 clones, approximately 80% of them seen just once. This specimen consisted of CD4+ or CD8+ T cells sorted from blood, obtained in a trial of the OX40 agonist ivuxolimab. Source of these receptors: an adult with an advanced solid tumor such as melanoma, head and neck, liver or kidney cancer.

The V and J genes are TRBV30 and TRBJ2-7; 8 bases are a match to TRBD2. Trimming at V came to 2 bases and at J to 9 bases, leaving 18 bases not matched to a gene. This CDR3 contains 16 residues. CDR1 is GTSNPN and CDR2 is SVGIG in the germline V gene (reference sequence). CDR3 amino acids: CAWSLLAEISYGGQYF. For the CDR3, the DNA is TGTGCCTGGAGTCTACTAGCGGAGATCTCCTACGGGGGGCAGTACTTC.

The chain is built from TRBV30 and TRBJ2-1; D gene ambiguous. Germline values: CDR1 GTSNPN, CDR2 SVGIG (reference sequence). The CDR3 spans 12 residues. The germline V and J ends were trimmed by 1 base and 5 bases, with 6 bases remaining between them. The CDR3 DNA reads as TGTGCCTGGAGTGGCTCGAACAATGAGCAGTTCTTC. This translates into CAWSGSNNEQFF.

The gene calls are TRBV5-1 and TRBJ2-1, with TRBD1 identical over 11 bases. CDR1 SGHRS and CDR2 YFSETQ come from the germline V gene. After removal of 2 bases from V and 10 bases from J, the junction contained 8 bases not matched to a gene. There are 15 residues in the CDR3. CDR3 nucleotides: TGCGCCAGCAGCTTCGGACAGGGGGCCGGAGGGGAGCAGTTCTTC. Translation: CASSFGQGAGGEQFF. Complete variable domain (other parts from reference TRBV5-1 and TRBJ2-1): KAGVTQTPRYLIKTRGQQVTLSCSPISGHRSVSWYQQTPGQGLQFLFEYFSETQRNKGNFPGRFSGRQFSNSRSEMNVSTLELGDSALYLCASSFGQGAGGEQFFGPGTRLTVL.

V gene TRBV10-3 combines with J gene TRBJ2-5, with TRBD1 as a possible D gene (5 bases). TRBJ2-7 explains the end of the DNA better; the J call may be wrong. CDR3 length: 15 amino acids. Germline CDR1 is ENHRY and CDR2 is SYGVKD. CDR3 sequence (DNA): TGTGCCATCAGTGATAGGTCAAGGGGTGTCTACGAGCAGTACTTC. Translated: CAISDRSRGVYEQYF.

The J gene is TRBJ1-3, the V gene TRBV6-1; D is unclear. This CDR3 has 14 amino acids. Deletions cut 4 bases from V and 0 bases from J, with 7 bases between. Germline assignment: CDR1 MNHNS and CDR2 SASEGT. CDR3 nucleotide sequence: TGTGCCAGCAGTGTTGACTACTCTGGAAACACCATATATTTT. It specifies CASSVDYSGNTIYF.

This chain links TRBV14 with TRBJ2-2; D ambiguous. The CDR3 runs 12 residues. V shed 5 bases and J shed 2 bases, with 3 bases lying between them. Germline V gene data show CDR1 as SGHDN and CDR2 as FVKESK. The CDR3 DNA is TGTGCCAGCAGCTTAAACACCGGGGAGCTGTTTTTT. Translating it yields CASSLNTGELFF.

This chain links TRBV10-3 with TRBJ1-5, with D perhaps matching TRBD1 (5 bases). Germline-derived CDR1 and CDR2 are ENHRY and SYGVKD. The CDR3 totals 15 residues. The V and J ends lost 2 bases and 3 bases respectively, with 11 bases between them. The CDR3 DNA is TGTGCCATCAGTGAGGGGGGAGGGGACAATCAGCCCCAGCATTTT. Residues: CAISEGGGDNQPQHF.

The chain uses TRBV11-1 and TRBJ2-5, with D tentatively TRBD1 (6 bases). The germline gives CDR1 SGHAT, CDR2 FQDESV (reference sequence). Deletions cut 5 bases from V and 1 base from J, with 8 bases between. The length of the CDR3 is 13 residues. CDR3 region: CASSRTVQETQYF. Here the CDR3 DNA reads TGTGCCAGCAGCCGGACAGTCCAAGAGACCCAGTACTTC.

This chain links TRBV2 with TRBJ1-1; 7 bases agree with TRBD1. The CDR3 length is 14 residues. CDR1 SNHLY and CDR2 FYNNEI come from the germline V gene. Trimming at V came to 7 bases and at J to 2 bases, leaving 7 bases not matched to a gene. DNA of the CDR3: TGTGCCAGCATCGGCATAGGGGGCAACACTGAAGCTTTCTTT. Its translation is CASIGIGGNTEAFF.

V is TRBV19 and J is TRBJ2-1, with unresolved D. In germline, CDR1 is LNHDA, CDR2 SQIVND (reference sequence). V lost 3 bases and J 6 bases, leaving 24 bases between the germline ends. CDR3 length: 18 amino acids. The DNA for the CDR3 is TGTGCCAGTAGTATGTCCCCCCCCAGCCGCATTCGTGGCAATGAGCAGTTCTTC. Translating gives CASSMSPPSRIRGNEQFF. Variable domain in full (rest from reference TRBV19 and TRBJ2-1): DGGITQSPKYLFRKEGQNVTLSCEQNLNHDAMYWYRQDPGQGLRLIYYSQIVNDFQKGDIAEGYSVSREKKESFPLTVTSAQKNPTAFYLCASSMSPPSRIRGNEQFFGPGTRLTVL.

The gene calls are TRBV6-5 and TRBJ1-3; possibly TRBD1 for D (6 bases). Germline assignment: CDR1 MNHEY and CDR2 SVGAGI. V lost 0 bases and J 2 bases, leaving 11 bases between the germline ends. This CDR3 region has 16 residues. The CDR3 spells CASSYSRQGPGNTIYF. The CDR3 region has the DNA TGTGCCAGCAGTTACTCGAGGCAGGGGCCTGGAAACACCATATATTTT.

The chain has TRBV5-1 and TRBJ2-3; possible D gene TRBD1, 6 bases. From germline, CDR1 is SGHRS and CDR2 YFSETQ. This CDR3 spans 15 amino acids. V lost 3 bases to trimming and J lost 0 bases, with 11 bases between them. The CDR3 DNA reads as TGCGCCAGCAGCTCTCAGGGGCCTAGCACAGATACGCAGTATTTT. Its translation: CASSSQGPSTDTQYF.

This clone was counted only a few times. The CDR3 region is CASRTGPSTDTQYF. In DNA form, the CDR3 reads TGTGCCTCCCGGACAGGGCCTAGCACAGATACGCAGTATTTT. The chain joins TRBV11-2 to TRBJ2-3, with 8 bases aligning to TRBD1. CDR1 and CDR2 (germline): SGHAT, FQNNGV. V shed 11 bases, J shed 0 bases, and the junction held 7 bases outside the gene matches. The CDR3 is 14 residues long.

This chain uses TRBV28 with TRBJ2-4; 9 nucleotides align to TRBD1. The CDR3 has 16 amino acids. Germline assignment: CDR1 MDHEN and CDR2 SYDVKM. With V trimmed by 4 bases and J by 1 base, 5 bases remained unmatched. The CDR3 coding sequence is TGTGCCAGCAGTTCTACAGGGGGCGTTGCCAAAAACATTCAGTACTTC. Amino acid sequence: CASSSTGGVAKNIQYF. The full variable domain, rest sourced from reference TRBV28 and TRBJ2-4, is DVKVTQSSRYLVKRTGEKVFLECVQDMDHENMFWYRQDPGLGLRLIYFSYDVKMKEKGDIPEGYSVSREKKERFSLILESASTNQTSMYLCASSSTGGVAKNIQYFGAGTRLSVL.

J is TRBJ2-2 and V is TRBV6-1; no reliable D call. The CDR3 runs to 15 residues. V dropped 1 base and J dropped 4 bases, with 10 bases sitting between them. Germline V gene data show CDR1 as MNHNS and CDR2 as SASEGT. The CDR3 DNA is TGTGCCAGCAGTGAAGGTATCTACTTCACCGGGGAGCTGTTTTTT. This encodes CASSEGIYFTGELFF.

The chain employs TRBV28 and TRBJ1-1, with a tentative D call TRBD1 (5 bases). Between the trimmed V and J ends, which lost 3 bases and 6 bases, there was a span of 14 bases. The CDR3 sequence is 14 residues long. The germline V gene encodes CDR1 MDHEN and CDR2 SYDVKM. The CDR3 loop reads CASSLPGMRAEAFF. In nucleotides, the CDR3 is TGTGCCAGCAGTTTGCCAGGGATGAGGGCTGAAGCTTTCTTT. The full variable domain, rest sourced from reference TRBV28 and TRBJ1-1, is DVKVTQSSRYLVKRTGEKVFLECVQDMDHENMFWYRQDPGLGLRLIYFSYDVKMKEKGDIPEGYSVSREKKERFSLILESASTNQTSMYLCASSLPGMRAEAFFGQGTRLTVV.

CDR3 coding DNA: TGCGCCAGCAGCTTGGGGACCGCGGGCAATGAGCAGTTCTTC. Translating gives CASSLGTAGNEQFF. This sequence joins TRBV5-1 and TRBJ2-1, with D possibly being TRBD2 (5 bases). Between the trimmed V and J ends, which lost 0 bases and 6 bases, there was a span of 10 bases. CDR3 length equals 14 residues. Germline CDR1 SGHRS, CDR2 YFSETQ.

This chain links TRBV30 with TRBJ1-2, with TRBD1 as a possible D gene (6 bases). Germline V lookup: CDR1 GTSNPN, CDR2 SVGIG (reference sequence). The CDR3 is 12 residues long. V was trimmed by 1 base and J by 4 bases, leaving 7 bases between them. The CDR3 region is CAWSEGGYGYTF. In DNA, the CDR3 is TGTGCCTGGAGTGAGGGGGGCTATGGCTACACCTTC.

This chain joins TRBV4-1 and TRBJ2-1, with 8 bases lining up with TRBD2. CDR3 length equals 16 residues. From germline, CDR1 is MGHRA and CDR2 YSYEKL. V lost 1 base to trimming and J lost 2 bases; unmatched junction nucleotides: 4. The chain's CDR3 is CASSQGGSGTYNEQFF. The CDR3, as DNA: TGCGCCAGCAGCCAAGGGGGTAGCGGGACCTACAATGAGCAGTTCTTC.

This clone was detected only a few times. The chain joins TRBV2 to TRBJ2-3; no clear D. In germline, CDR1 is SNHLY, CDR2 FYNNEI. The CDR3 is 15 amino acids. V was shortened by 0 bases and J by 0 bases, with 7 bases between the two germline ends. CDR3 nucleotides: TGTGCCAGCAGTGAAGCAGGTCAGAGCACAGATACGCAGTATTTT. Encoded protein: CASSEAGQSTDTQYF.

This clone occurred once. The V and J genes are TRBV10-3 and TRBJ2-3; TRBD2 aligns across 9 bases. Germline lookup yields CDR1 ENHRY and CDR2 SYGVKD. The ends lost 11 bases at V and 5 bases at J; junction bases unmatched: 8. This CDR3 is built from 13 residues. DNA for the CDR3: TGTGCCGCCCTGACTAGCGGACAAGATACGCAGTATTTT. Protein sequence: CAALTSGQDTQYF.

The chain is built from TRBV6-1 and TRBJ1-2; the match to TRBD1 covers 9 bases. Germline V CDR1 and CDR2: MNHNS, SASEGT. Trimming cost V 6 bases and J 3 bases; bases outside gene matches: 8. The CDR3 extends over 15 amino acids. The CDR3 DNA follows: TGTGCCAGCAGCGCCCCGGGACAGGGTGACTATGGCTACACCTTC. Its translation is CASSAPGQGDYGYTF.

The chain is built from TRBV4-2 and TRBJ2-7; 11 bases align to TRBD2. CDR3 length equals 17 residues. Germline loops: CDR1 LGHNA, CDR2 YNFKEQ. The trim removed 3 bases at V and 6 bases at J, leaving 13 bases unmatched. The CDR3 bases are TGTGCCAGCAGCCAGGGACTAGCGGCACCTACTCGGGGCGAGCAGTACTTC. Its translation is CASSQGLAAPTRGEQYF.

The chain combines TRBV4-3 with TRBJ2-7; 7 nucleotides line up with TRBD2. Germline V CDR1 and CDR2: LGHNA, YSLEER. The V segment lost 4 bases and the J segment 3 bases; nucleotides outside the gene matches: 6. This CDR3 has 14 amino acids. CDR3 coding DNA: TGCGCCAGCAGCCTAGAAGCGGGATTCTACGAGCAGTACTTC. Its translation: CASSLEAGFYEQYF.

The V gene is TRBV28, the J gene TRBJ2-4; TRBD1 or TRBD2 may be the D gene (5 bases each). The V end was cut by 5 bases, the J end by 7 bases, with 21 bases between. CDR3 length: 16 amino acids. Germline V gene lookup returns CDR1 MDHEN and CDR2 SYDVKM. CDR3 sequence (DNA): TGTGCCAGCAGTACCCTCTCTTTCGGGGCGCCCAACATTCAGTACTTC. Protein sequence: CASSTLSFGAPNIQYF.

The chain recombines TRBV6-1 with TRBJ2-1; 9 bases agree with TRBD1. Per the germline V gene, CDR1 is MNHNS and CDR2 is SASEGT. CDR3 length equals 15 residues. V dropped 5 bases and J dropped 7; count of bases not matched to a gene: 9. The CDR3 sequence is CASSQSGQGWNEQFF. The CDR3 nucleotides are TGTGCCAGCAGTCAGTCCGGACAGGGGTGGAATGAGCAGTTCTTC.

This clone was detected once. This chain links TRBV11-2 with TRBJ2-7; 9 positions match TRBD2. This CDR3 contains 14 residues. Unmatched junction bases numbered 9, after V lost 2 bases and J lost 10 bases. Germline assignment: CDR1 SGHAT and CDR2 FQNNGV. CDR3 protein: CASSLYTSGPHQYF. The CDR3 nucleotides read TGTGCCAGCAGCTTATACACTAGCGGGCCCCACCAGTACTTC.